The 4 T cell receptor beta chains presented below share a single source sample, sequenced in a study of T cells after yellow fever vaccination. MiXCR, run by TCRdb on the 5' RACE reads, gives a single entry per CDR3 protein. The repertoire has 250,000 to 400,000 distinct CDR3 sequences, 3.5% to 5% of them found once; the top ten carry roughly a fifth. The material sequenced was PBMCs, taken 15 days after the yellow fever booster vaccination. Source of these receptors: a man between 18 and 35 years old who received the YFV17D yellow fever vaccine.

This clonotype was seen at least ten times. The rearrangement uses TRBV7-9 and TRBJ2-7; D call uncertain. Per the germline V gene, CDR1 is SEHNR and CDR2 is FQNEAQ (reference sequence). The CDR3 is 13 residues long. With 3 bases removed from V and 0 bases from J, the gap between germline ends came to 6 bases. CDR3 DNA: TGTGCCAGCAGCTTCGACAACTCCTACGAGCAGTACGTC. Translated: CASSFDNSYEQYV.

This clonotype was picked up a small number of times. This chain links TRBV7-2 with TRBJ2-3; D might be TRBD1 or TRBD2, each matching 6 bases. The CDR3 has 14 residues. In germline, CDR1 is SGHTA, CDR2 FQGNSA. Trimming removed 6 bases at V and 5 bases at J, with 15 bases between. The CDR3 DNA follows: TGTGCCAGCAGTACAGCTAGGGGGGTAGATACGCAGTATTTT. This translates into CASSTARGVDTQYF. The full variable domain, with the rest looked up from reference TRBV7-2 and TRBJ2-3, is GAGVSQSPSNKVTEKGKDVELRCDPISGHTALYWYRQSLGQGLEFLIYFQGNSAPDKSGLPSDRFSAERTGGSVSTLTIQRTQQEDSAVYLCASSTARGVDTQYFGPGTRLTVL.

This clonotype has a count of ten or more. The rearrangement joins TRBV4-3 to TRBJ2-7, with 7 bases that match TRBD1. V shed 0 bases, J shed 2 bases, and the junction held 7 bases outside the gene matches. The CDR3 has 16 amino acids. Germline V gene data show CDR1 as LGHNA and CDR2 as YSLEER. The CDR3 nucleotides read TGCGCCAGCAGCCAAGATCCGCAGGGACAGCCCTACGAGCAGTACTTC. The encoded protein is CASSQDPQGQPYEQYF.

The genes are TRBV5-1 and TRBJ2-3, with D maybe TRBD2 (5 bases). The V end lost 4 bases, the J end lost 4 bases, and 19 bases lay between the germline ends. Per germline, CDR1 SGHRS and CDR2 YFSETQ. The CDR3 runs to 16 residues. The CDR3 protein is CASSIRRGSEADTQYF. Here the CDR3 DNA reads TGCGCCAGCAGCATCCGTCGCGGTAGCGAGGCAGATACGCAGTATTTT. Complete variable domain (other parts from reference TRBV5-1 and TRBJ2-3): KAGVTQTPRYLIKTRGQQVTLSCSPISGHRSVSWYQQTPGQGLQFLFEYFSETQRNKGNFPGRFSGRQFSNSRSEMNVSTLELGDSALYLCASSIRRGSEADTQYFGPGTRLTVL.